This TCR beta chain was sequenced during a study of blood T cell repertoires in COVID-19. Overall study: PBMCs, B-cell-depleted T cells, or T cells were the source of the cDNA or gDNA that made up the material.

The repertoire was sequenced with immunoSEQ multiplex PCR; TCRdb's copy has only in-frame clones and lacks some. The sample gives 200,000 to 250,000 clones, roughly 90% of which show up once; approximately 2.8% is in the top ten. V lost 0 bases and J 8 bases, leaving 19 bases between the germline ends. Germline-derived CDR1 and CDR2 are LGHNA and YNFKEQ. The CDR3 length is 16 residues. The J gene is TRBJ1-2, the V gene TRBV4-2; unclear D gene. Sequencing was done on a sample of PBMCs or T cells enriched from blood (not recorded which). The origin of this receptor is a woman in her forties or fifties in a cohort exposed to, infected with or recovered from COVID-19 (not recorded which). For the CDR3, the DNA is TGTGCCAGCAGCCAAGAACGAGGGCGAAGGCCTATGGGCTACACCTTC. Translated, it gives CASSQERGRRPMGYTF.